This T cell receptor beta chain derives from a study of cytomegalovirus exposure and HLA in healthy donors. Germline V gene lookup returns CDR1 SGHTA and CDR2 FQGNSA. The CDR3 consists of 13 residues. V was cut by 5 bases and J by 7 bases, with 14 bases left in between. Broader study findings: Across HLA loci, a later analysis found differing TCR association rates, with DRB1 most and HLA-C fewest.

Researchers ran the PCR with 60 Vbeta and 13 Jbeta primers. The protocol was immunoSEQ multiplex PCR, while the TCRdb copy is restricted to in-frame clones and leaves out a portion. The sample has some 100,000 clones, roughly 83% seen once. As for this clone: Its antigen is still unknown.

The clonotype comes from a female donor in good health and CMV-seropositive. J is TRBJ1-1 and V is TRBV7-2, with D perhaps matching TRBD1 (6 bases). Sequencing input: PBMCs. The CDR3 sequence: CASSRGQILEAFF. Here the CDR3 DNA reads TGTGCCAGCAGCCGAGGACAGATTCTTGAAGCTTTCTTT.